These T cell receptor beta chains were read from a single sample in a study of monozygotic twins with inflammatory bowel disease. TCRdb reprocessed the 5' RACE reads and stores each CDR3 protein as one record, lacking DNA. The sample table includes around 150,000 distinct CDR3 sequences. What was sequenced was blood. These receptors all come from a human donor with ulcerative colitis or Crohn's disease, or a healthy co-twin of an affected twin (not recorded which). The CDR3 runs from the conserved cysteine through the conserved F or W.

V gene: TRBV19; J gene: TRBJ2-1; CDR3 protein: CASSGGSGRAHEQFF
V gene: TRBV20-1; J gene: TRBJ2-1; CDR3 protein: CSVRGLADLYNEQFF
V gene: TRBV20-1; J gene: TRBJ2-1; CDR3 protein: CSRVERHSYNEQFF
V gene: TRBV4-3; J gene: TRBJ2-3; CDR3 protein: CASSRVGPDTQYF
V gene: TRBV4-3; J gene: TRBJ2-1; CDR3 protein: CASSQDSGGEQFF
V gene: TRBV24-1; J gene: TRBJ2-1; CDR3 protein: CATSDRVGLAGGWYNEQFF
V gene: TRBV11-3; J gene: TRBJ2-1; CDR3 protein: CASSFTPTSGSYNEQFF
V gene: TRBV4-1; J gene: TRBJ2-2; CDR3 protein: CATTWPEGGELFF
V gene: TRBV7-2; J gene: TRBJ1-3; CDR3 protein: CASTRGGGNTIYF
V gene: TRBV20-1; J gene: TRBJ2-1; CDR3 protein: CSARDGAGLADNEQFF
V gene: TRBV20-1; J gene: TRBJ2-1; CDR3 protein: CSAVSSNEQFF
V gene: TRBV24-1; J gene: TRBJ2-2; CDR3 protein: CATSDGQAHLGELFF
V gene: TRBV15; J gene: TRBJ1-6; CDR3 protein: CATSILNSPLHF
V gene: TRBV20-1; J gene: TRBJ2-3; CDR3 protein: CSARDAGVGTDTQHF
V gene: TRBV16; J gene: TRBJ2-1; CDR3 protein: CASSPLRDSGVYDNEQFF
V gene: TRBV5-1; J gene: TRBJ2-7; CDR3 protein: CASSLSLAGGNEQYF
V gene: TRBV11-2; J gene: TRBJ1-6; CDR3 protein: CASSLLPSLNSPLHF
V gene: TRBV5-1; J gene: TRBJ2-1; CDR3 protein: CASSSRTANEQFF
V gene: TRBV20-1; J gene: TRBJ1-1; CDR3 protein: CRMTGGNTEAFF
V gene: TRBV13; J gene: TRBJ2-7; CDR3 protein: CASSQPTVSGHEQYF
V gene: TRBV4-1; J gene: TRBJ2-7; CDR3 protein: CASSQARDTSSYEQYF
V gene: TRBV5-6; J gene: TRBJ2-1; CDR3 protein: CASSPWARAAYNEQFF